One T cell receptor beta chain is described in this entry. Its specificity is unknown. The data were taken from a study of early T cells in non-severe SARS-CoV-2 infection. Study in general: Sequencing of bulk RNA from unsorted whole blood was done, without chain pairing. Study observations and caveats: The VDJdb matching leaned toward anti-spike CD8 responses and overlooked private and CD4 specificities.

The CDR3 runs to 12 residues. Between the trimmed V and J ends, which lost 5 bases and 9 bases, there was a span of 11 bases. CDR1 and CDR2 (germline): SEHNR, FQNEAQ (reference sequence). In the library, individual cDNA molecules carried attached unique molecular identifiers. TCRdb fed the 5' RACE reads into MiXCR, producing one record per CDR3 protein. The sample holds some 80,000 distinct CDR3 sequences, around an eighth seen once. The chain has TRBV7-9 and TRBJ1-3; D uncertain. This sequence originates from an adult who was a healthcare worker with PCR-confirmed SARS-CoV-2 infection or an uninfected control (not recorded which). Material for sequencing was whole blood. The CDR3 coding sequence is TGTGCCAGCAGCCCCGAGGCCCGCACCATATATTTT. It encodes CASSPEARTIYF.